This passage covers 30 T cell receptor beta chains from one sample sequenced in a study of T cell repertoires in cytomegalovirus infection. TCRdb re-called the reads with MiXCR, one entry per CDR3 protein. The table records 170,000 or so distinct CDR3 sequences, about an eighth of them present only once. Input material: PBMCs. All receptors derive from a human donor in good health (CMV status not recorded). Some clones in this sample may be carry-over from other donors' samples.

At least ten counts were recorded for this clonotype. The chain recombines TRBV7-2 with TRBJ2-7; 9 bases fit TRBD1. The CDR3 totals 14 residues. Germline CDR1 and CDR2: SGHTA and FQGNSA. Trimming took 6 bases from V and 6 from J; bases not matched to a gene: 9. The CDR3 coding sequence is TGTGCCAGCAGGGCGACAGGGGGATTTCTCGAGCAGTACTTC. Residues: CASRATGGFLEQYF.

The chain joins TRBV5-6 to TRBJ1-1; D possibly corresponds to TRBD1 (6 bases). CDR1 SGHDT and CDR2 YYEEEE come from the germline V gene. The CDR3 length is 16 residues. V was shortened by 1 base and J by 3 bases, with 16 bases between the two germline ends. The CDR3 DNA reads TGTGCCAGCAGCTTGAGGTCAGGGGCGAAGGACACTGAAGCTTTCTTT. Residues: CASSLRSGAKDTEAFF. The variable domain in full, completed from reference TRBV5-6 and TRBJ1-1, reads DAGVTQSPTHLIKTRGQQVTLRCSPKSGHDTVSWYQQALGQGPQFIFQYYEEEERQRGNFPDRFSGHQFPNYSSELNVNALLLGDSALYLCASSLRSGAKDTEAFFGQGTRLTVV.

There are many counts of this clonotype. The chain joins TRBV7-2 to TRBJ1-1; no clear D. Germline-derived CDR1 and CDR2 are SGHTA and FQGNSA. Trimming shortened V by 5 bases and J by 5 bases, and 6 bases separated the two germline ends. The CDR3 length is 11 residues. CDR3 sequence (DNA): TGTGCCAGCAGCCTACGGACTGAAGCTTTCTTT. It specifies CASSLRTEAFF.

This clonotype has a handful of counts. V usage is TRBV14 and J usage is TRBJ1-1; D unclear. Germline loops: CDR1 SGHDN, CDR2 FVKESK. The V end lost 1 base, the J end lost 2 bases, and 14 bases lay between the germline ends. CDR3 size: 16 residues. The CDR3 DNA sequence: TGTGCCAGCAGCCAAGTTACCCCCATCCCTAACACTGAAGCTTTCTTT. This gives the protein CASSQVTPIPNTEAFF.

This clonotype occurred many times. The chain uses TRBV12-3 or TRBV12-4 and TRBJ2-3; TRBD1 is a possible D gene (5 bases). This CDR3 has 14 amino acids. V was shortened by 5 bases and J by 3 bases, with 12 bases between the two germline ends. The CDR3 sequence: CASSRSGRTDTQYF. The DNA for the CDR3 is TGTGCCAGCAGTCGATCAGGGCGGACAGATACGCAGTATTTT.

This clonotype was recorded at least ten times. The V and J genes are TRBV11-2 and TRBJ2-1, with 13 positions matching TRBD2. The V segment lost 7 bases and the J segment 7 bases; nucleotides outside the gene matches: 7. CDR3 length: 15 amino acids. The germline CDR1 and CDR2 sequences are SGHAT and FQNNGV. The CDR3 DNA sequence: TGTGCCAGCACCCAGGGACTAGCGGGAACAAATGAGCAGTTCTTC. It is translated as CASTQGLAGTNEQFF. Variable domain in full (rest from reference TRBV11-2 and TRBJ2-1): EAGVAQSPRYKIIEKRQSVAFWCNPISGHATLYWYQQILGQGPKLLIQFQNNGVVDDSQLPKDRFSAERLKGVDSTLKIQPAKLEDSAVYLCASTQGLAGTNEQFFGPGTRLTVL.

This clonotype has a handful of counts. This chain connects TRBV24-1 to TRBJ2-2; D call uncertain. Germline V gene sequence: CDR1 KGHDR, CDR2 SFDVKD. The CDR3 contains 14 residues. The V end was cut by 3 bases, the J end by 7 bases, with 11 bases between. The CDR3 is CATSDPSVVGELFF. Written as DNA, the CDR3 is TGTGCCACCAGTGATCCATCAGTGGTCGGGGAGCTGTTTTTT.

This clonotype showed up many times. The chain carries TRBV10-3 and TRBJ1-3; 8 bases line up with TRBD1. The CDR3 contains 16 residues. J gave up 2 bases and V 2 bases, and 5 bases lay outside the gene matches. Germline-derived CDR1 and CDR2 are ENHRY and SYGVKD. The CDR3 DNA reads TGTGCCATCAGTGAGCCAATGACAGGGGCTGGAAACACCATATATTTT. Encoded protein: CAISEPMTGAGNTIYF.

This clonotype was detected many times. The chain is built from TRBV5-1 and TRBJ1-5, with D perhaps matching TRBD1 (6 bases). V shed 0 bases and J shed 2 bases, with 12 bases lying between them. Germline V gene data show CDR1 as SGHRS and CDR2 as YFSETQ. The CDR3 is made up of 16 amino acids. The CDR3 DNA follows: TGCGCCAGCAGCTTGGAGGGCAGGGGAGGCAATCAGCCCCAGCATTTT. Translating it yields CASSLEGRGGNQPQHF.

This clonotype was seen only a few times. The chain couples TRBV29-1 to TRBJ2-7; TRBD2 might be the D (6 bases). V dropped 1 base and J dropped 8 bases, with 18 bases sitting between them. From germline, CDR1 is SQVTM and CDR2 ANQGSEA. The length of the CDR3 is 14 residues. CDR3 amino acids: CSVEVLGRATKQYF. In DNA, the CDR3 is TGCAGCGTTGAAGTCCTCGGGAGAGCCACCAAGCAGTACTTC.

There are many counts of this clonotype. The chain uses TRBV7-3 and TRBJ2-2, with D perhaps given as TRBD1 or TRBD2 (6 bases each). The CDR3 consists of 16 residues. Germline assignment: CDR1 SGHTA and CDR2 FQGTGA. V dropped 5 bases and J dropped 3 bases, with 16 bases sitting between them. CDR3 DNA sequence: TGTGCCAGCAGCCGGGGGTCAGGGGAAGACACCGGGGAGCTGTTTTTT. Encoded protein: CASSRGSGEDTGELFF.

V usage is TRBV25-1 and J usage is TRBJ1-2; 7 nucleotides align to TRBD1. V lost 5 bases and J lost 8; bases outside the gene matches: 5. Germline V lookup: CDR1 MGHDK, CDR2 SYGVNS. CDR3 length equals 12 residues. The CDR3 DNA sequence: TGTGCCAGCAGTACAGGGGCTCGCGGCTACACCTTC. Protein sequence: CASSTGARGYTF.

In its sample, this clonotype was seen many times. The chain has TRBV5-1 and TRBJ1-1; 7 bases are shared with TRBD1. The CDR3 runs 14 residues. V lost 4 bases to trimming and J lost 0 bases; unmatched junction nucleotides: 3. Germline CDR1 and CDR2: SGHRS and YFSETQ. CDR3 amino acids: CASSPGTVNTEAFF. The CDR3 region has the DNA TGCGCCAGCAGCCCCGGGACAGTGAACACTGAAGCTTTCTTT.

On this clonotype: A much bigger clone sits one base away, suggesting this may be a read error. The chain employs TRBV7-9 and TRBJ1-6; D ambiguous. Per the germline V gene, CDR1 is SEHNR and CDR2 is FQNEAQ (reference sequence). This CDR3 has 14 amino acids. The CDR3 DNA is TGTGCCAGCAGCCCCAACGGCGATAATCCACCCCTCCACTTT. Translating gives CASSPNGDNPPLHF.

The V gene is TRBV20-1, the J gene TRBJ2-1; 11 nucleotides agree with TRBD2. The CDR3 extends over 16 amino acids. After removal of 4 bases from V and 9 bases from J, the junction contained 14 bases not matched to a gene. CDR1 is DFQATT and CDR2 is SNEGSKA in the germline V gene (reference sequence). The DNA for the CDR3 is TGCAGTGCTACCTCCCGACTAGCGGGGACGGTCGGTGAGCAGTTCTTC. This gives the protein CSATSRLAGTVGEQFF.

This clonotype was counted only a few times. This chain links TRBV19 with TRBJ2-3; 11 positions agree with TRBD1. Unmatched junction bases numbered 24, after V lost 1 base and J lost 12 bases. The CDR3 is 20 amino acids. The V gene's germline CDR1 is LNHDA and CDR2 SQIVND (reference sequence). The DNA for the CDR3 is TGTGCCAGTAGTATAGTGGCGGTTCGTGGACAGGGGGCCCTTCGACCCTTACAGTATTTT. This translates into CASSIVAVRGQGALRPLQYF.

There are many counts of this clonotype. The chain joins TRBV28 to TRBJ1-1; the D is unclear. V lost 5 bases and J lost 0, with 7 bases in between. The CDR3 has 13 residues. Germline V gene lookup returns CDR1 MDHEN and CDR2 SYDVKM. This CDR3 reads CASSQQLNTEAFF. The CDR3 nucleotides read TGTGCCAGCAGTCAGCAGCTGAACACTGAAGCTTTCTTT.

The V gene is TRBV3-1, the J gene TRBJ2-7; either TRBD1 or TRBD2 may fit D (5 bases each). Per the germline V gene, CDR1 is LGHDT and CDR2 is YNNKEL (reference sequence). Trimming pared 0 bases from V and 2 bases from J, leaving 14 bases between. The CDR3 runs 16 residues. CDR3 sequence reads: CASSQDMGRNPYEQYF. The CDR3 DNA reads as TGTGCCAGCAGCCAAGATATGGGACGGAACCCCTACGAGCAGTACTTC.

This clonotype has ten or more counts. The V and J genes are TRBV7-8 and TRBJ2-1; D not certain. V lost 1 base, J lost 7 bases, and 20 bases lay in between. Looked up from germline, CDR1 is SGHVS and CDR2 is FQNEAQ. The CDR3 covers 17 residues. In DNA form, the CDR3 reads TGTGCCAGCAGCTTAGGAGGCAGAAGGCGAAGATGGAATGAGCAGTTCTTC. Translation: CASSLGGRRRRWNEQFF.

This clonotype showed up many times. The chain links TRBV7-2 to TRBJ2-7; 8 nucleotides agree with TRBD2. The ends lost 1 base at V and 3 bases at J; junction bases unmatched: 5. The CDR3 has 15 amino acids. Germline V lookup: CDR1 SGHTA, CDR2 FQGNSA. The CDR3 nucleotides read TGTGCCAGCAGCTTAGAAGGGACTAGGTTCTACGAGCAGTACTTC. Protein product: CASSLEGTRFYEQYF. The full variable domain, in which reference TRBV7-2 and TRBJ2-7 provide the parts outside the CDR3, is GAGVSQSPSNKVTEKGKDVELRCDPISGHTALYWYRQSLGQGLEFLIYFQGNSAPDKSGLPSDRFSAERTGGSVSTLTIQRTQQEDSAVYLCASSLEGTRFYEQYFGPGTRLTVT.

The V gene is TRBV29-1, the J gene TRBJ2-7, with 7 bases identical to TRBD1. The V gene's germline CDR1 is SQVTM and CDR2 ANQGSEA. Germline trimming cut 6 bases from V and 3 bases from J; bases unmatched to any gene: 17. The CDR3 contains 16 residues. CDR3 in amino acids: CSVVSFGTAKNYEQYF. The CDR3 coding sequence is TGCAGCGTGGTGAGTTTCGGGACAGCAAAGAACTACGAGCAGTACTTC.

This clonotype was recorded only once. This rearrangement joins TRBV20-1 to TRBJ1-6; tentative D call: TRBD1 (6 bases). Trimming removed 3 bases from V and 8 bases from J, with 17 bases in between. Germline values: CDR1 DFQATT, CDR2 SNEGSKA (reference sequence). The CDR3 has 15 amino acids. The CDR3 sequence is CSARQGGFTDSPLHF. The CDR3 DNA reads TGCAGTGCTAGGCAAGGGGGATTCACAGATTCACCCCTCCACTTT.

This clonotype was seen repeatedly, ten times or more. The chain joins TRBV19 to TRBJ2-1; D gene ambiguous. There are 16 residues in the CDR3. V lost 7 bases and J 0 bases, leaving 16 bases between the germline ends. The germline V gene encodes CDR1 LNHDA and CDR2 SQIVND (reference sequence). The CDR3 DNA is TGTGCCAGTACCCACCAGCTATTGAGCTCCTACAATGAGCAGTTCTTC. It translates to CASTHQLLSSYNEQFF.

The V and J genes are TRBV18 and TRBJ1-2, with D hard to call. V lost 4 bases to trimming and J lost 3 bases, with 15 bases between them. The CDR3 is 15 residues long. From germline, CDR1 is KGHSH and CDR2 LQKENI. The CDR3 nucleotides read TGTGCCAGCTCACTAGTGGTCGACGGCGACTATGGCTACACCTTC. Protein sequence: CASSLVVDGDYGYTF. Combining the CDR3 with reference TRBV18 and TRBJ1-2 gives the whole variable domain NAGVMQNPRHLVRRRGQEARLRCSPMKGHSHVYWYRQLPEEGLKFMVYLQKENIIDESGMPKERFSAEFPKEGPSILRIQQVVRGDSAAYFCASSLVVDGDYGYTFGSGTRLTVV.

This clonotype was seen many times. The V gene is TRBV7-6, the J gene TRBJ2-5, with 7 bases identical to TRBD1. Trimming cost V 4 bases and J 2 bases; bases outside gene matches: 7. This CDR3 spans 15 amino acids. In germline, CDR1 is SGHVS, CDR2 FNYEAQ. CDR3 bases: TGTGCCAGCAGCTCCCTGAGGACAGGTCAAGAGACCCAGTACTTC. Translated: CASSSLRTGQETQYF.

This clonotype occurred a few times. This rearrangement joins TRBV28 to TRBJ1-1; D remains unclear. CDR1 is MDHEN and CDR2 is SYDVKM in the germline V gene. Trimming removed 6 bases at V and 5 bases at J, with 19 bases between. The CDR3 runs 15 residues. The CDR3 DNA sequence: TGTGCCAGCAGAGGCTTTGGGCCTCATGGTACTGAAGCTTTCTTT. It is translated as CASRGFGPHGTEAFF.

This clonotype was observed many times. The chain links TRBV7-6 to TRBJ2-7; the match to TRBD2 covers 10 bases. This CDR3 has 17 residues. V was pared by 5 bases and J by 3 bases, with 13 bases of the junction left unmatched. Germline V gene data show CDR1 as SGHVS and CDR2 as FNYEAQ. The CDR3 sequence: CASSVGPSGSEYYEQYF. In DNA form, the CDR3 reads TGTGCCAGCAGCGTGGGGCCTAGCGGGAGCGAGTACTACGAGCAGTACTTC.

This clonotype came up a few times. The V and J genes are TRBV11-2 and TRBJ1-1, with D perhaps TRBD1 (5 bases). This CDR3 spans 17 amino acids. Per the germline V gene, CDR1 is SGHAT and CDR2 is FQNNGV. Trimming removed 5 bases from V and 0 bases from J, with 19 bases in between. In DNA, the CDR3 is TGTGCCAGCAGCCGGGGGAGGGAAAATCCTATGAACACTGAAGCTTTCTTT. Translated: CASSRGRENPMNTEAFF.

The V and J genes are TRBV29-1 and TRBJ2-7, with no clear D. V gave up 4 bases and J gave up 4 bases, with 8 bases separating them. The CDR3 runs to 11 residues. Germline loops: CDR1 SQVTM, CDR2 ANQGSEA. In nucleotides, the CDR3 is TGCAGCGTTGTGTTATCTTACGAGCAGTACTTC. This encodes CSVVLSYEQYF.

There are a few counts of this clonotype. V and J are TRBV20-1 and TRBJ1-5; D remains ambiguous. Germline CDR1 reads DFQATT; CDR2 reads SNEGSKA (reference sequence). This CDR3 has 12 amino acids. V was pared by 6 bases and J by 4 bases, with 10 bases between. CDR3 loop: CSARTANQPQHF. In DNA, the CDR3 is TGCAGTGCAAGGACGGCAAATCAGCCCCAGCATTTT.